This T cell receptor (beta chain) originates from a study of shared clonotypes between healthy human individuals. Note on this clone: Antigen: not known.

Whole-study results and caveats: Though the depth was large, rarefaction showed that sorted-subset sequencing was incomplete.

The V end was cut by 2 bases, the J end by 5 bases, with 9 bases between. The germline CDR1 and CDR2 sequences are SSHAT and FNYEAQ (reference sequence). The length of the CDR3 is 14 residues. The repertoire was sequenced with immunoSEQ multiplex PCR; TCRdb's copy has only in-frame clones and lacks some. The sample holds 2 million to 2.5 million clones, approximately 93% seen once. This TCR derives from a man aged 18 to 35 in good health. Some clones in this sample may be carry-over from other donors' samples. The chain joins TRBV7-7 to TRBJ2-2, with D hard to call. The sample comprised naive CD4+ T cells from PBMCs. The subset here: CD45RA+ positively selected. CDR3 amino acids: CASSLRAGTGELFF. CDR3 DNA: TGTGCCAGCAGCTTAAGGGCCGGGACCGGGGAGCTGTTTTTT.